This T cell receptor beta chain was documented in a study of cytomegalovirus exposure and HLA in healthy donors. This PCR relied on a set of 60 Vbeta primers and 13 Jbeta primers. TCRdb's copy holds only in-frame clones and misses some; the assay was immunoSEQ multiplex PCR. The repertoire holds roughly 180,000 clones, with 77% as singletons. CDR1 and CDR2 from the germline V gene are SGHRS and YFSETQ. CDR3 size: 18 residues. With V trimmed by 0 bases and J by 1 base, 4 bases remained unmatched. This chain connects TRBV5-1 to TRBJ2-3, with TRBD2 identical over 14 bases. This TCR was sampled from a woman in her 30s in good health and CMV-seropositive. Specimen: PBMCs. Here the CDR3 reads CASSLGTSGRSGTDTQYF. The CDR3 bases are TGCGCCAGCAGCTTGGGGACTAGCGGGAGGAGTGGCACAGATACGCAGTATTTT.